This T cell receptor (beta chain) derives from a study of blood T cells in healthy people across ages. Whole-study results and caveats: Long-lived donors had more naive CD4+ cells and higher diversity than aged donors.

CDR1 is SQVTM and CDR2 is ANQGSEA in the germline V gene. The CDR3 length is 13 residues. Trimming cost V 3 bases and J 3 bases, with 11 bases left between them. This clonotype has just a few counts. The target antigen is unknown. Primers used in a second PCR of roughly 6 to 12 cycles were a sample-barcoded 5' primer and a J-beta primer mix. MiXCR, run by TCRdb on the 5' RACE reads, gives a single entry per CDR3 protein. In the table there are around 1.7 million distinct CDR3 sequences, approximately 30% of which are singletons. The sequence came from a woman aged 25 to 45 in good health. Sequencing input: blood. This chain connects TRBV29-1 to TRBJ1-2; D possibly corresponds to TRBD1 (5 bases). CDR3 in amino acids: CSVESRGYYGYTF. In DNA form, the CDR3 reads TGCAGCGTTGAGAGTCGGGGGTACTATGGCTACACCTTC.